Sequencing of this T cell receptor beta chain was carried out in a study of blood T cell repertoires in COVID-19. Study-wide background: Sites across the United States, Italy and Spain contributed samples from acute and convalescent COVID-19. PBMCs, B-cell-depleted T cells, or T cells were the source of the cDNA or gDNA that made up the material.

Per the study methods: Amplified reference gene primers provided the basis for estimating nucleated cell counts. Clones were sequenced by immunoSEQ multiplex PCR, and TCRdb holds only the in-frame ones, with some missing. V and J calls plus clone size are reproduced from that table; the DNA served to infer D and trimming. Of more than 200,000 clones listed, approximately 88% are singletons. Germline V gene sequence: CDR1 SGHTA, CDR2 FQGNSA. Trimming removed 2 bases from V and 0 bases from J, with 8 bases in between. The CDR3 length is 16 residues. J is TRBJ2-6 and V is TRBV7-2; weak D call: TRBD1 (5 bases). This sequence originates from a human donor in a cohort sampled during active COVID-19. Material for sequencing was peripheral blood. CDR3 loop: CASSLFTGSGANVLTF. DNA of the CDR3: TGTGCCAGCAGCTTATTTACAGGCTCTGGGGCCAACGTCCTGACTTTC.